The 8 T cell receptor beta chains below come from one sample, sequenced in a study of OX40 agonist ivuxolimab in advanced cancers. This table comes from immunoSEQ multiplex PCR, and its TCRdb copy is limited to in-frame clones, with some not included. The table includes roughly 34,000 clones, around 74% detected once. This specimen consisted of CD4+ or CD8+ T cells sorted from blood, obtained in a trial of the OX40 agonist ivuxolimab. These receptors originate from an adult with an advanced solid tumor such as melanoma, head and neck, liver or kidney cancer.

This chain links TRBV18 with TRBJ1-3; D unclear. Trimming left V 2 bases short and J 8 bases short, with 10 bases between. This CDR3 is built from 13 residues. Per germline, CDR1 KGHSH and CDR2 LQKENI. Here the CDR3 reads CASSPYRDDTIYF. The CDR3 DNA is TGTGCCAGCTCACCATATAGGGATGACACCATATATTTT.

In its sample, this clone was seen once. The genes are TRBV6-5 and TRBJ2-6, with D unclear. The CDR3 covers 15 residues. Deletions cut 8 bases from V and 0 bases from J, with 11 bases between. CDR1 and CDR2 from the germline V gene are MNHEY and SVGAGI. The CDR3 DNA reads TGTGCCAGCCGTCAAAGAGTCTCTGGGGCCAACGTCCTGACTTTC. It yields the protein CASRQRVSGANVLTF.

This chain uses TRBV21-1 with TRBJ2-6; whether TRBD1, the table's D call, matches the DNA was not checked. TRBV21-1 is a known pseudogene. The CDR3 spans 19 residues. The CDR3 DNA reads TGTGCCACCCCCCTAGGGGTGGCTCCTCCAATCTCTGGGGCCAACGTCCTGACTTTC. This gives the protein CATPLGVAPPISGANVLTF.

J is TRBJ2-5 and V is TRBV5-6; 7 nucleotides align to TRBD2. This CDR3 region has 14 residues. The germline CDR1 and CDR2 sequences are SGHDT and YYEEEE. Trimming removed 0 bases from V and 4 bases from J; junction bases left unmatched: 3. CDR3 nucleotide sequence: TGTGCCAGCAGCTTGGTTGGCGGGGGAGAGACCCAGTACTTC. Encoded protein: CASSLVGGGETQYF.

In this sample, this clone turned up many times. This rearrangement joins TRBV6-5 to TRBJ2-7; tentative D call: TRBD1 (5 bases). The V gene lost 6 bases and the J gene lost 0 bases, with 12 bases spanning the gap. Germline CDR1 is MNHEY and CDR2 is SVGAGI. This CDR3 is 14 amino acids long. DNA for the CDR3: TGTGCCAGCAGGACAGATTTCAGCTCCTACGAGCAGTACGTC. As protein: CASRTDFSSYEQYV.

The rearrangement uses TRBV29-1 and TRBJ2-7; possible D gene TRBD2, 6 bases. The CDR3 is made up of 14 amino acids. The ends were cut back, 3 bases at V and 2 bases at J, with 14 bases in the middle. The germline V gene encodes CDR1 SQVTM and CDR2 ANQGSEA. CDR3 in amino acids: CSVDAEGGTYEQYF. The CDR3 DNA reads as TGCAGCGTTGACGCTGAGGGCGGGACCTACGAGCAGTACTTC.

This sequence joins TRBV11-2 and TRBJ2-3; no clear D. The CDR3 consists of 15 residues. The germline V and J ends were trimmed by 6 bases and 0 bases, with 13 bases remaining between them. The V gene's germline CDR1 is SGHAT and CDR2 FQNNGV. The CDR3 DNA reads TGTGCCAGCAGTTTTAGCACTCCTAGCACAGATACGCAGTATTTT. This codes for CASSFSTPSTDTQYF.

This clone showed up just once. V gene TRBV30 combines with J gene TRBJ1-2, with TRBD1 identical over 8 bases. After removal of 8 bases from V and 6 bases from J, the junction contained 2 bases not matched to a gene. Per the germline V gene, CDR1 is GTSNPN and CDR2 is SVGIG (reference sequence). The CDR3 runs to 10 residues. The CDR3 loop is CAGTGNGYTF. As DNA, the CDR3 is TGTGCCGGGACAGGCAATGGCTACACCTTC.